This T cell receptor (beta chain) comes out of a study of cytomegalovirus exposure and HLA in healthy donors. Overall study findings and caveats: Among donors in an Asian-associated ancestry cluster, a later analysis reportedly found fewer N-insertions than the approximately 700-donor mean. Researchers reported in a later analysis that a missense DCLRE1C variant was tied to TCR beta V- and J-gene trimming. Most likely, a cluster of highly shared sequence variants arose as a sequencing artifact.

The germline CDR1 and CDR2 sequences are MGHRA and YSYEKL. Trimming pared 0 bases from V and 5 bases from J, leaving 16 bases between. This CDR3 is 16 amino acids long. It was with 60 Vbeta and 13 Jbeta primers that the PCR ran. Measured with immunoSEQ multiplex PCR; TCRdb has only the in-frame clones, and not every one. The sample has about 64,000 clones; more than 60% are singletons. As for this clone: Antigen unknown.

This sequence originates from a male donor in good health and CMV-seropositive. Sequencing was done on a sample of PBMCs. The rearrangement joins TRBV4-1 to TRBJ1-2; tentatively, D is TRBD1 (5 bases). The DNA of the CDR3 is TGCGCCAGCAGCCAAGAGTTGGGGGGTCGGCTGTATGGCTACACCTTC. Its protein is CASSQELGGRLYGYTF.